This T cell receptor (beta chain) was retrieved from a study of control samples from healthy donors and cancer patients. Per germline, CDR1 MGHDK and CDR2 SYGVNS. The CDR3 is 18 amino acids. V shed 2 bases, J shed 1 base, and the junction held 6 bases outside the gene matches. Libraries were prepared by immunoSEQ multiplex PCR; TCRdb keeps only in-frame clonotypes and omits some of them. Of roughly 100,000 clones detected, about 90% appear once; the ten largest clones hold 13% to 15%. The chain has TRBV25-1 and TRBJ2-2, with 11 positions matching TRBD2. The clonotype comes from a man aged 25 to 40 in good health. The sample was blood. CDR3 in amino acids: CASSEEGLAGGNTGELFF. CDR3 DNA sequence: TGTGCCAGCAGTGAAGAGGGCCTAGCGGGAGGGAACACCGGGGAGCTGTTTTTT.